This T cell receptor (beta chain) was obtained from a study of blood T cells in healthy people across ages. The length of the CDR3 is 12 residues. After removal of 7 bases from V and 3 bases from J, the junction contained 3 bases not matched to a gene. Looked up from germline, CDR1 is SQVTM and CDR2 is ANQGSEA. Next came a second PCR, run for about 7 to 12 cycles, which used a sample-barcoded 5' primer along with a J-beta primer mix. TCRdb re-analysed the 5' RACE reads in MiXCR, keeping a single row per CDR3 protein. The profile covers over a million distinct CDR3 sequences, with approximately 59% appearing a single time and roughly 7% taken by the ten largest.

Sequencing used blood. This chain links TRBV29-1 with TRBJ2-7; 10 bases map to TRBD1. This TCR came from a young man in good health. The CDR3 coding sequence is TGCAGCGGGAGGGACAGGGGCTACGAGCAGTACTTC. Translated: CSGRDRGYEQYF.